Here is one T cell receptor beta chain with its context. Its antigen is not known. The data were taken from a study of radiotherapy plus CTLA-4 blockade in lung cancer. Looking at the study overall: Objective responses were seen in 18% of patients, disease control in approximately 30%. Study-wide results and caveats: Expansion in blood of tumor-derived TCR clones was seen after radiotherapy plus ipilimumab.

Clones were read by immunoSEQ multiplex PCR, and TCRdb kept only the in-frame ones, dropping some. This table holds 90,000 to 150,000 clones, roughly 80% found once. Trimming removed 11 bases from V and 7 bases from J, with 15 bases in between. The CDR3 is 12 residues long. Per germline, CDR1 MNHNS and CDR2 SASEGT. Sequences were derived from peripheral blood, sampled from a patient treated with radiotherapy plus ipilimumab. This sequence joins TRBV6-1 and TRBJ1-5, with D possibly being TRBD1 (6 bases). This receptor was identified in a human donor with non-small cell lung cancer who had a partial response to radiotherapy plus ipilimumab. The CDR3: CASGGGAQPQHF. The CDR3 DNA sequence: TGTGCCTCGGGGGGGGGCGCGCAGCCCCAGCATTTT.